A single count supports the clone carrying this T cell receptor (beta chain). The method was immunoSEQ multiplex PCR; TCRdb's version includes in-frame clones alone and lacks a portion of them. This table has approximately 490,000 clones, approximately 80% appearing once. This sample stems from a study of shared T cell receptors in the human thymus. This CDR3 contains 16 residues. Looked up from germline, CDR1 is SGHNT and CDR2 is YYREEE (reference sequence). J gave up 8 bases and V 4 bases, and 12 bases lay outside the gene matches. This sample was shared with a second study, whose subject was human thymus T cells. From that second work: The related literature has documented a marked overlap of thymic repertoires among unrelated individuals.

The specimen was thymocytes. The chain carries TRBV5-4 and TRBJ2-2; TRBD2 matches at 9 bases. The sequence was obtained from a boy in the first two years of life with a congenital heart defect. CDR3 amino acids: CASSTPTSGSIGELFF. CDR3 DNA sequence: TGTGCCAGCAGCACCCCGACTAGCGGAAGCATAGGGGAGCTGTTTTTT.